This T cell receptor (beta chain) was found in a study of multiple sclerosis patients with progressive multifocal leukoencephalopathy. General study results and limits: Expanded clones at PML onset predated and persisted through natalizumab therapy.

Details on this clone: Its antigen is as yet unknown.

Libraries were prepared by immunoSEQ multiplex PCR; TCRdb keeps only in-frame clonotypes and omits some of them. The sample has tens of thousands of clones; approximately 89% are singletons. The time point was: before natalizumab initiation. Prior interferon beta treatment was universal, and the PML patients were all female. The CDR3 sequence is 16 residues long. Germline-derived CDR1 and CDR2 are KGHSH and LQKENI. After removal of 1 base from V and 4 bases from J, the junction contained 4 bases not matched to a gene. What was sequenced was PBMCs. The chain joins TRBV18 to TRBJ1-4; TRBD1 aligns across 9 bases. The TCR was taken from a human donor with multiple sclerosis. CDR3 sequence (DNA): TGTGCCAGCTCACCACGCCGGACAGGGGATAATGAAAAACTGTTTTTT. This sequence encodes CASSPRRTGDNEKLFF.